This T cell receptor (beta chain) was sequenced for a study of blood T cell repertoires in COVID-19. On the study more broadly: The origin of the acute and convalescent COVID-19 samples was the United States, Italy and Spain.

The V segment lost 8 bases and the J segment 3 bases; nucleotides outside the gene matches: 6. The length of the CDR3 is 15 residues. Germline CDR1 is SGHTA and CDR2 is FQGNSA. Per the study methods: Amplification from reference gene primers served as the basis for estimated nucleated cell counts. Sequenced by immunoSEQ multiplex PCR; TCRdb stores in-frame clones only, minus some. The V and J calls and clone size were taken over from that table, and D and trimming were inferred from the DNA. In the table there are around 82,000 clones, around 89% of which are singletons. The chain combines TRBV7-2 with TRBJ2-1, with TRBD2 matching 11 bases. The sequenced sample consisted of peripheral blood. This sequence was found in a man between 65 and 85 years old with active or convalescent COVID-19. CDR3 nucleotide sequence: TGTGCCAGCTCGGCTAGCGGGGGGTTCTACAATGAGCAGTTCTTC. Encoded protein: CASSASGGFYNEQFF.